This T cell receptor beta chain was observed in a study of blood T cells in healthy people across ages. The V end was cut by 0 bases, the J end by 2 bases, with 14 bases between. Germline CDR1 LGHNA, CDR2 YSLEER. The CDR3 loop spans 16 amino acids. The use of a sample-barcoded 5' primer and a J-beta primer mix characterized a second PCR of roughly 6 to 11 cycles. Sequencing of every sample gave 2.5 million or more CDR3-containing paired-end reads. TCRdb itself ran the 5' RACE reads through MiXCR, one entry per CDR3 protein. The sample yields approximately 1.5 million distinct CDR3 sequences, approximately 42% seen once. The table lists this clonotype with a few counts.

Sequenced: blood. The chain has TRBV4-3 and TRBJ2-7; D unclear. This clonotype originated in a woman under 30 in good health. The chain's CDR3 is CASSQDGRPSPYEQYF. As DNA, the CDR3 is TGCGCCAGCAGCCAAGATGGCAGGCCGAGCCCCTACGAGCAGTACTTC.